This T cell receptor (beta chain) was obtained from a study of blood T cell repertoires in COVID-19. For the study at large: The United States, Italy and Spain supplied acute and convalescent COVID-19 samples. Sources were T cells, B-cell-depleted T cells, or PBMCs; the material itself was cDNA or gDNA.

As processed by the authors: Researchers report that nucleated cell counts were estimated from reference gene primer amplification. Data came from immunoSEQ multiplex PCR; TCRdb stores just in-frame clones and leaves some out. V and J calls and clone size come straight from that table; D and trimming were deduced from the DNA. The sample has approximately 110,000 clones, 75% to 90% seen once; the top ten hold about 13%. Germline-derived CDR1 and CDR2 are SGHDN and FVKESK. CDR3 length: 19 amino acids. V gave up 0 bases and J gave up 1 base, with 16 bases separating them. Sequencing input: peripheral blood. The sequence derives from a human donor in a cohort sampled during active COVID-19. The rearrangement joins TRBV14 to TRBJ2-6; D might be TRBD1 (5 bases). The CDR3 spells CASSQDRGDAGSGANVLTF. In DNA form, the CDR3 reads TGTGCCAGCAGCCAAGATCGTGGAGACGCAGGGTCTGGGGCCAACGTCCTGACTTTC.